This TCR beta chain was identified in a study of T cell repertoires in cytomegalovirus infection. Whole-study context: A matching HLA type, together with CMV infection, was signaled by public TCR beta signatures.

Notes on the study in general: Summed frequency of public TCR beta families distinguished CMV carriers with the relevant HLA. The study found HLA-C-restricted CMV-specific TCR beta clonotypes dominating the ex vivo response.

Germline assignment: CDR1 MDHEN and CDR2 SYDVKM. This CDR3 region has 15 residues. V shed 2 bases and J shed 0 bases, with 10 bases lying between them. This clonotype was counted ten times or more. Antigen: not known. TCRdb re-derived calls from the reads in MiXCR, one entry per CDR3 protein. Of approximately 170,000 distinct CDR3 sequences in the sample, 13% to 15% are singletons; the top ten hold about a quarter. This sequence originates from a human donor in good health (CMV status not recorded). Some clones in this sample may be carry-over from other donors' samples. The chain recombines TRBV28 with TRBJ2-5; D may be TRBD1 (6 bases). The sequenced sample was PBMCs. Written as DNA, the CDR3 is TGTGCCAGCAGTTTACCAGGGGAGAACCAAGAGACCCAGTACTTC. Its translation: CASSLPGENQETQYF.